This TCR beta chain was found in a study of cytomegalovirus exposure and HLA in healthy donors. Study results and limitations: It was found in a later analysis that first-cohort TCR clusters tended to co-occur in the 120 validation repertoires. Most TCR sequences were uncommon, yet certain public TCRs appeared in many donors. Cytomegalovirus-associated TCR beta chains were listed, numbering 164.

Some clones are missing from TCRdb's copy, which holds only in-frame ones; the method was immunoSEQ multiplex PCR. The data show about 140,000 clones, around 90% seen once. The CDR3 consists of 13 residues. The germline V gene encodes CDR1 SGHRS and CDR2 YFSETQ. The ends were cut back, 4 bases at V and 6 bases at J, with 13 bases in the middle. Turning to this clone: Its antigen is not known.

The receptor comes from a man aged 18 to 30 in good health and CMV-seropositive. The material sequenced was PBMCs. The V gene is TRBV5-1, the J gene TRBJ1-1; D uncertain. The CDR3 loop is CASSGMDGAEAFF. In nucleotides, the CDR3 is TGCGCCAGCAGCGGAATGGACGGGGCTGAAGCTTTCTTT.